The rows below give T cell receptor beta chains drawn from one sample of a study of cytomegalovirus exposure and HLA in healthy donors. Here immunoSEQ multiplex PCR was the method, and the copy in TCRdb shows in-frame clones only, minus some. The sample consists of roughly 120,000 clones, about 81% of them appearing once. The sample consisted of PBMCs. Receptor source: a woman in her twenties or thirties in good health and CMV-seronegative. Each CDR3 is given with its conserved first and last residue. The D gene is left open where the match is weak. Clone size is stated in some rows and not others, as once, few, many or a class when expanded.

cdr3_aa,cdr3_nt,clone_size,d_call,v_call,j_call,cdr3_length
CASTGTSQFF,TGTGCCAGCACGGGGACTAGTCAGTTCTTC,NA,TRBD2,TRBV7-9,TRBJ2-1,10
CASRTGQGVTGELFF,TGTGCCAGCAGAACGGGACAGGGGGTCACCGGGGAGCTGTTTTTT,NA,TRBD1,TRBV7-9,TRBJ2-2,15
CASSAGTGVRYEQYF,TGTGCCAGCAGCGCCGGGACAGGTGTGCGCTACGAGCAGTACTTC,NA,TRBD1,TRBV9,TRBJ2-7,15
CSVGTAGANVLTF,TGCAGCGTAGGAACAGCTGGGGCCAACGTCCTGACTTTC,few,NA,TRBV29-1,TRBJ2-6,13
CATSRDLGTGELFF,TGTGCCACCAGCAGAGATCTAGGCACCGGGGAGCTGTTTTTT,NA,NA,TRBV15,TRBJ2-2,14
CASSPTGGRETQYF,TGTGCCAGCAGTCCGACAGGGGGCCGAGAGACCCAGTACTTC,NA,TRBD1,TRBV6-4,TRBJ2-5,14
CASSSTAASSYNEQFF,TGTGCCAGCAGCTCGACAGCCGCGAGCTCCTACAATGAGCAGTTCTTC,NA,NA,TRBV11-3,TRBJ2-1,16
CAWSVGGEQYF,TGTGCCTGGAGTGTAGGGGGCGAGCAGTACTTC,NA,NA,TRBV30,TRBJ2-7,11
CATRLGQGANVLTF,TGTGCCACCAGATTGGGGCAGGGGGCCAACGTCCTGACTTTC,NA,NA,TRBV19,TRBJ2-6,14
CASSLVGQGLSYGYTF,TGTGCCAGCAGTTTAGTGGGACAGGGCCTAAGCTATGGCTACACCTTC,NA,TRBD1,TRBV27,TRBJ1-2,16
CAWVYRVTGELFF,TGTGCCTGGGTATACAGGGTGACCGGGGAGCTGTTTTTT,NA,NA,TRBV30,TRBJ2-2,13
CAWSLQETQYF,TGTGCCTGGAGCCTACAGGAGACCCAGTACTTC,NA,NA,TRBV30,TRBJ2-5,11
CASSYPPQETQYF,TGTGCCAGCAGTTACCCCCCTCAAGAGACCCAGTACTTC,NA,NA,TRBV6-5,TRBJ2-5,13
CASSEALRSEAFF,TGTGCCAGCAGTGAAGCGCTTCGGAGTGAAGCTTTCTTT,NA,NA,TRBV2,TRBJ1-1,13
CASSTHRGGTEAFF,TGTGCCAGCAGCACCCACAGGGGCGGCACTGAAGCTTTCTTT,NA,TRBD1,TRBV7-9,TRBJ1-1,14
CASSFGERVKGEAFF,TGTGCCAGCAGCTTCGGCGAGAGGGTCAAGGGTGAAGCTTTCTTT,NA,NA,TRBV5-8,TRBJ1-1,15
CASSITGISGANVLTF,TGTGCCAGCAGCATAACAGGGATCTCTGGGGCCAACGTCCTGACTTTC,NA,NA,TRBV7-8,TRBJ2-6,16
CAISLATNEKLFF,TGTGCCATCTCCCTTGCAACTAATGAAAAACTGTTTTTT,NA,NA,TRBV10-3,TRBJ1-4,13
CASSALVKRQGAEGYTF,TGTGCCAGCAGCGCCTTAGTCAAGAGACAGGGGGCTGAAGGCTACACCTTC,NA,TRBD1,TRBV5-4,TRBJ1-2,17
CASSQEQTLEAFF,TGTGCCAGCAGCCAAGAACAGACACTTGAAGCTTTCTTT,NA,NA,TRBV14,TRBJ1-1,13
CASSEEQGYGYTF,TGTGCCAGCAGTGAAGAACAGGGGTATGGCTACACCTTC,NA,TRBD1,TRBV2,TRBJ1-2,13
CASSGQLNNSPLHF,TGTGCCAGTAGTGGACAGCTGAATAATTCACCCCTCCACTTT,NA,NA,TRBV19,TRBJ1-6,14
CASSLPSGAYEQYF,TGTGCCAGCAGTCTCCCTTCGGGGGCCTACGAGCAGTACTTC,NA,NA,TRBV28,TRBJ2-7,14
CASSETGGRIPGELFF,TGTGCCAGCAGTGAAACCGGGGGAAGGATTCCCGGGGAGCTGTTTTTT,NA,NA,TRBV6-1,TRBJ2-2,16
CASSLSSGLYNEQFF,TGCGCCAGCAGCTTGAGCTCGGGACTTTACAATGAGCAGTTCTTC,once,NA,TRBV5-1,TRBJ2-1,15
CAISDRSQRERAYEQYF,TGTGCCATCAGCGACCGTTCTCAGCGGGAGAGAGCCTACGAGCAGTACTTC,once,TRBD2,TRBV10-3,TRBJ2-7,17
CAWTDWFSGANVLTF,TGTGCCTGGACAGATTGGTTCTCTGGGGCCAACGTCCTGACTTTC,NA,NA,TRBV30,TRBJ2-6,15
CASSTLTSSTNEKLFF,TGTGCCAGTAGTACCCTGACTAGTTCAACTAATGAAAAACTGTTTTTT,NA,NA,TRBV19,TRBJ1-4,16
CASSQEGASTYEQYF,TGTGCCAGCAGCCAAGAGGGGGCCTCGACCTACGAGCAGTACTTC,NA,NA,TRBV4-2,TRBJ2-7,15
CASSMAVGEAEAFF,TGTGCCAGTAGTATGGCGGTAGGGGAGGCTGAAGCTTTCTTT,NA,NA,TRBV19,TRBJ1-1,14
CASSPWEQYEQYF,TGTGCCAGCTCACCGTGGGAGCAGTACGAGCAGTACTTC,few,NA,TRBV18,TRBJ2-7,13
CASSLLTGGVNEKLFF,TGTGCCAGCAGTTTACTAACAGGGGGGGTTAATGAAAAACTGTTTTTT,NA,TRBD1,TRBV28,TRBJ1-4,16
CASSNYQETQYF,TGTGCCAGCAGCAACTACCAAGAGACCCAGTACTTC,NA,NA,TRBV7-2,TRBJ2-5,12
CASSPQGAGGETQYF,TGTGCCAGCTCGCCACAGGGGGCTGGGGGAGAGACCCAGTACTTC,few,TRBD1,TRBV18,TRBJ2-5,15
CASSLVAGYTDTQYF,TGTGCCAGTAGTCTAGTAGCGGGGTACACAGATACGCAGTATTTT,NA,TRBD2,TRBV19,TRBJ2-3,15
CASSLARLAESSYNEQFF,TGTGCCAGCAGCTTAGCGCGACTAGCAGAGAGCTCCTACAATGAGCAGTTCTTC,NA,TRBD2,TRBV7-9,TRBJ2-1,18
CASSAPGQGPSYEQYF,TGTGCCAGCAGCGCACCGGGACAGGGGCCCTCCTACGAGCAGTACTTC,NA,TRBD1,TRBV5-5,TRBJ2-7,16
CAISEGQGGEAFF,TGTGCCATCAGTGAAGGGCAGGGGGGTGAAGCTTTCTTT,NA,TRBD1,TRBV10-3,TRBJ1-1,13
CASSVGAAGGVDTQYF,TGTGCCAGCAGCGTAGGAGCGGCGGGGGGCGTAGATACGCAGTATTTT,NA,TRBD2,TRBV9,TRBJ2-3,16
CATYPGTSKNEQFF,TGTGCCACGTACCCAGGGACTAGTAAAAATGAGCAGTTCTTC,medium-sized,TRBD2,TRBV10-3,TRBJ2-1,14
CASSQEVAGGGEQFF,TGTGCCAGCAGCCAAGAGGTCGCGGGAGGGGGTGAGCAGTTCTTC,NA,TRBD2,TRBV4-2,TRBJ2-1,15
CASSRLWDTEAFF,TGTGCCAGCTCACGACTTTGGGACACTGAAGCTTTCTTT,NA,NA,TRBV18,TRBJ1-1,13
CASSLEGARQFAFF,TGTGCCAGCAGTTTGGAGGGGGCGAGGCAGTTTGCTTTCTTT,NA,TRBD1,TRBV27,TRBJ1-1,14
CASSRGLAGLWETQYF,TGTGCCAGCAGCAGGGGACTAGCGGGACTCTGGGAGACCCAGTACTTC,NA,TRBD2,TRBV7-9,TRBJ2-5,16
CASSSGTGDYYGYTF,TGTGCCAGCAGCTCTGGGACAGGGGATTACTATGGCTACACCTTC,NA,TRBD1,TRBV6-1,TRBJ1-2,15
CASSIGRDSSFGHEQYF,TGTGCCAGTAGTATAGGCCGGGACTCATCATTTGGGCACGAGCAGTACTTC,NA,NA,TRBV19,TRBJ2-7,17